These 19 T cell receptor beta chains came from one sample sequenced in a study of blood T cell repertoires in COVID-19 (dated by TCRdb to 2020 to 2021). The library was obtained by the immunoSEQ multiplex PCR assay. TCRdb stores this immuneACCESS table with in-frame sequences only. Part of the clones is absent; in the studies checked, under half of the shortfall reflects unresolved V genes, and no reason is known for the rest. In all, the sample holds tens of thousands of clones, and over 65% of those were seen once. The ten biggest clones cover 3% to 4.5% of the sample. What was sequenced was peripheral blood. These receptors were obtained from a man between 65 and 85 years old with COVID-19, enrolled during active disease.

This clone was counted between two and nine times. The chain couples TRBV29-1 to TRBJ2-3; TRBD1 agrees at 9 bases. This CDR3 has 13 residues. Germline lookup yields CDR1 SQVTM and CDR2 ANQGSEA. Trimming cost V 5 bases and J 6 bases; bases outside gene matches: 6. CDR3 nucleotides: TGCAGCGTTACGGGACAGGGAGTGGATACGCAGTATTTT. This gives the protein CSVTGQGVDTQYF.

The CDR3 is CASSIRTSGFWETQYF. Written as DNA, the CDR3 is TGTGCCAGTAGTATAAGGACTAGCGGGTTTTGGGAGACCCAGTACTTC. The chain couples TRBV19 to TRBJ2-5, with 11 nucleotides matching TRBD2. The CDR3 covers 16 residues. CDR1 LNHDA and CDR2 SQIVND come from the germline V gene (reference sequence). J was trimmed by 5 bases and V by 2 bases; bases with no gene match: 7.

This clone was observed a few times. CDR3 residues: CASSPPGSRGQFF. The CDR3 DNA reads TGTGCCAGCTCACCACCAGGTAGCAGGGGGCAGTTCTTC. This chain connects TRBV18 to TRBJ2-1; D may be TRBD1 (6 bases). Per germline, CDR1 KGHSH and CDR2 LQKENI. CDR3 length: 13 amino acids. The germline V and J ends were trimmed by 0 bases and 12 bases, with 12 bases remaining between them.

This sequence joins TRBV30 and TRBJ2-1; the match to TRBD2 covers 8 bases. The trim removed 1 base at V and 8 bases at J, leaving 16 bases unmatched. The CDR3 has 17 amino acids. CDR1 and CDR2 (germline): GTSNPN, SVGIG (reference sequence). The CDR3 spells CAWSALGMSGSKYEQFF. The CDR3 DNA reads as TGTGCCTGGAGTGCCCTCGGGATGAGCGGGAGTAAGTATGAGCAGTTCTTC.

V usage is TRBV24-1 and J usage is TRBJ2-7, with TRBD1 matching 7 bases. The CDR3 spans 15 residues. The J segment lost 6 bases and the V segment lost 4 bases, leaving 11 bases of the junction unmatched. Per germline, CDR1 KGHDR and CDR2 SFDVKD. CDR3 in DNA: TGTGCCACCAGTGAGTCCGGACAGGATCGGGGCGAGCAGTACTTC. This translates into CATSESGQDRGEQYF.

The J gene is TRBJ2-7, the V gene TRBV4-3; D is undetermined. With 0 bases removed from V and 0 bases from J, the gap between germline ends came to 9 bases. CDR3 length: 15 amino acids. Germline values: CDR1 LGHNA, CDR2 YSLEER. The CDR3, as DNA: TGCGCCAGCAGCCAAGATCACGCGGCCTCCTACGAGCAGTACTTC. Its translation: CASSQDHAASYEQYF.

The CDR3 DNA reads as TGTGCCAGCAGCTATACCCCACTAGCGGGAGGCTACGAGCAGTACTTC. Translated, it gives CASSYTPLAGGYEQYF. V usage is TRBV5-4 and J usage is TRBJ2-7; 12 bases are a match to TRBD2. Germline V lookup: CDR1 SGHNT, CDR2 YYREEE (reference sequence). The V gene end was trimmed by 3 bases and the J gene end by 3 bases; junction bases not matched to a gene: 7. CDR3 length equals 16 residues.

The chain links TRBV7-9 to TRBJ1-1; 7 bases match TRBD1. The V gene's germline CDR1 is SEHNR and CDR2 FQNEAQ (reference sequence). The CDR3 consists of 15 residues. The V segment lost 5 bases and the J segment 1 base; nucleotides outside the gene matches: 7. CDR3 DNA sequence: TGTGCCAGCAGCGGGAGACAGGGTCAGAACACTGAAGCTTTCTTT. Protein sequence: CASSGRQGQNTEAFF.

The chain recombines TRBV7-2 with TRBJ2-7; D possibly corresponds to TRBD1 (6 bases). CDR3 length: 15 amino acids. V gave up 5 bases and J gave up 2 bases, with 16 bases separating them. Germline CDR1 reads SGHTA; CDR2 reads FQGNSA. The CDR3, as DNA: TGTGCCAGCAGCCTATCAGTGGACAGCGCCTACGAGCAGTACTTC. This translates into CASSLSVDSAYEQYF.

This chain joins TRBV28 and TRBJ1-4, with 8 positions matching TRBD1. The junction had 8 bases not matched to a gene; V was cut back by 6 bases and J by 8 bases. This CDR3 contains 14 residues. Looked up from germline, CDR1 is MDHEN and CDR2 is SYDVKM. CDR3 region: CASSLGQGREKLFF. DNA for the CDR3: TGTGCCAGCAGCCTCGGACAGGGACGCGAAAAACTGTTTTTT.

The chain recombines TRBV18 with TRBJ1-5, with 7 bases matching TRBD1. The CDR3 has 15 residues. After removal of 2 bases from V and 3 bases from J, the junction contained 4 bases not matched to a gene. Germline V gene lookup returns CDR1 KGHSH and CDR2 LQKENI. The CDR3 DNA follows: TGTGCCAGCTCACCAGCGGGACAGTCCAATCAGCCCCAGCATTTT. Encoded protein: CASSPAGQSNQPQHF.

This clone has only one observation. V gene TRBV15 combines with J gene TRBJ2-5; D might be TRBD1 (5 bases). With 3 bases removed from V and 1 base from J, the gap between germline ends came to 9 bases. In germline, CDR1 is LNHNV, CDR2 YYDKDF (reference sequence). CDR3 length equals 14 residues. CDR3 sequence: CATSRGQVQETQYF. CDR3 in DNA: TGTGCCACCAGCAGGGGGCAGGTCCAAGAGACCCAGTACTTC.

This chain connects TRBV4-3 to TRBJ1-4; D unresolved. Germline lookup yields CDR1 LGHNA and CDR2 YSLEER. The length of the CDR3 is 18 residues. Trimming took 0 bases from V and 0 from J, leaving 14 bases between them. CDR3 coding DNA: TGCGCCAGCAGCCAAGAATTAGGTCGCGGGGCAACTAATGAAAAACTGTTTTTT. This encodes CASSQELGRGATNEKLFF.

CDR3 amino acids: CASRTLAGGYNEQFF. The CDR3 DNA reads TGTGCCAGCAGAACTCTAGCGGGAGGCTACAATGAGCAGTTCTTC. The chain is built from TRBV28 and TRBJ2-1, with 11 bases fitting TRBD2. The V gene end was trimmed by 6 bases and the J gene end by 3 bases; junction bases not matched to a gene: 4. CDR1 and CDR2 (germline): MDHEN, SYDVKM. This CDR3 spans 15 amino acids.

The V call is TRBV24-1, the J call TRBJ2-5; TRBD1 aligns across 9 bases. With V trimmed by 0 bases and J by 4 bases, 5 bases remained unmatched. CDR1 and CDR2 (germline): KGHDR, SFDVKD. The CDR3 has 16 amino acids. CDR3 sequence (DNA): TGTGCCACCAGTGATTTGGGATACAGGGGGCGAGAGACCCAGTACTTC. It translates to CATSDLGYRGRETQYF.

The CDR3 bases are TGTGCCAGCACGGCCCTCCCAGGGAGGGGCACCGGGGAGCTGTTTTTT. This translates into CASTALPGRGTGELFF. The rearrangement links TRBV28 to TRBJ2-2; 7 nucleotides agree with TRBD2. This CDR3 contains 16 residues. V was pared by 7 bases and J by 4 bases, with 12 bases of the junction left unmatched. In germline, CDR1 is MDHEN, CDR2 SYDVKM.

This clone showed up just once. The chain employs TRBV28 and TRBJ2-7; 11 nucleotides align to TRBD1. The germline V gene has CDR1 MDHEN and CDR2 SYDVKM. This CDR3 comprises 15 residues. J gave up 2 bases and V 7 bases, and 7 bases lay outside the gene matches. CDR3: CASTKEGQGAYEQYF. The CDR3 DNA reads TGTGCCAGCACCAAAGAGGGACAGGGGGCCTACGAGCAGTACTTC.

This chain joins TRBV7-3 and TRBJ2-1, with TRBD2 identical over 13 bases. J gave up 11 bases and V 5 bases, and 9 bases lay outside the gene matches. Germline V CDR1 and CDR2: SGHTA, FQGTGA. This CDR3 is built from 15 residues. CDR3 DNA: TGTGCCAGCAGCCCCGTCGGGACTAGCGGGAATCAGCAGTTCTTC. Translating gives CASSPVGTSGNQQFF.

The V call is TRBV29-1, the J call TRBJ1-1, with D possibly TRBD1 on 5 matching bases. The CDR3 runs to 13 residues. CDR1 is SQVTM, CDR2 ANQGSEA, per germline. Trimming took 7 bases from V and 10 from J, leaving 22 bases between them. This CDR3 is CSAGTAGSPRAFF. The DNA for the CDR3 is TGCAGCGCCGGTACTGCAGGGTCCCCCAGAGCTTTCTTT.